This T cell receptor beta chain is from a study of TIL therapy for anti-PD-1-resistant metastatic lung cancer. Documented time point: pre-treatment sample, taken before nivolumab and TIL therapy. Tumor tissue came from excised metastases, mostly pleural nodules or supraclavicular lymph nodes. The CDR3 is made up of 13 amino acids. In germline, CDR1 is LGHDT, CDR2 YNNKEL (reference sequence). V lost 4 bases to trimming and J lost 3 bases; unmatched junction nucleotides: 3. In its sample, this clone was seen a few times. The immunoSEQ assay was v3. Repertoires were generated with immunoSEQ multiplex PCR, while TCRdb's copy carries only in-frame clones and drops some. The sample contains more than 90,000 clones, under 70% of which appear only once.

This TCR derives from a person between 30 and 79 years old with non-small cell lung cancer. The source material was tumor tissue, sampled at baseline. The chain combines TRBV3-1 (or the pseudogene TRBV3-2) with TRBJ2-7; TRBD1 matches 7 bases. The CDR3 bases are TGTGCCAGCAGCCTAAACAGGGGCTACGAGCAGTACTTC. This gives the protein CASSLNRGYEQYF.